One and the same sample provided the 4 T cell receptor beta chains below, sequenced in a study of blood T cell repertoires in COVID-19. Using immunoSEQ multiplex PCR, the repertoire was profiled, and TCRdb retains in-frame clones only, with some absent. The sample includes roughly 290,000 clones, 75% to 95% of them seen just once. Sequencing was done on a sample of peripheral blood. These receptors originate from a woman aged 25 to 45 with COVID-19, enrolled during active disease.

As DNA, the CDR3 is TGTGCCAGCAGCTTAGCGGGACAGCTTTACAATGAGCAGTTCTTC. Its protein is CASSLAGQLYNEQFF. The chain is built from TRBV7-6 and TRBJ2-1; 7 nucleotides line up with TRBD1. Germline-derived CDR1 and CDR2 are SGHVS and FNYEAQ. The CDR3 is 15 amino acids. V lost 0 bases to trimming and J lost 4 bases; unmatched junction nucleotides: 3.

V gene TRBV2 combines with J gene TRBJ1-5, with D possibly TRBD1 on 6 matching bases. The V end lost 5 bases, the J end lost 0 bases, and 14 bases lay between the germline ends. The CDR3 extends over 16 amino acids. Germline V gives CDR1 SNHLY, CDR2 FYNNEI. CDR3 sequence reads: CASSWGQADSNQPQHF. The CDR3 DNA sequence: TGTGCCAGCAGTTGGGGGCAGGCCGATAGCAATCAGCCCCAGCATTTT.

The genes are TRBV2 and TRBJ2-7; 12 positions match TRBD2. Germline loops: CDR1 SNHLY, CDR2 FYNNEI. There are 15 residues in the CDR3. Losses at the gene ends were 9 bases for V and 7 bases for J; bases not matched to a gene: 13. CDR3 in DNA: TGTGCCAGTACTCTCCTGACTAGCGGGAGCGGTGAGCAGTACTTC. Encoded protein: CASTLLTSGSGEQYF.

V usage is TRBV20-1 and J usage is TRBJ1-5, with D perhaps TRBD1 (6 bases). The germline V gene has CDR1 DFQATT and CDR2 SNEGSKA (reference sequence). V dropped 3 bases and J dropped 2 bases, with 11 bases sitting between them. The CDR3 contains 14 residues. CDR3 sequence: CSASSGGRNQPQHF. The CDR3 DNA reads as TGCAGTGCTAGTTCCGGGGGGCGCAATCAGCCCCAGCATTTT.